These 16 T cell receptor beta chains were sequenced from one sample in a study of blood T cell repertoires in COVID-19. Produced via immunoSEQ multiplex PCR; TCRdb's table is partial and in-frame only. The sample contains about 200,000 clones, roughly 92% of which appear only once. Material: peripheral blood. The receptors were sampled from a man aged 55 to 70 with COVID-19, enrolled during active disease.

V usage is TRBV2 and J usage is TRBJ2-2; 14 bases are shared with TRBD2. The CDR3 totals 17 residues. CDR1 and CDR2 (germline): SNHLY, FYNNEI. V lost 8 bases and J lost 6; bases outside the gene matches: 11. The CDR3 nucleotides are TGTGCCAGCGGTCAACCGGGACTAGCGGGGGTTGCCGGGGAGCTGTTTTTT. Its translation: CASGQPGLAGVAGELFF. Variable domain in full (rest from reference TRBV2 and TRBJ2-2): EPEVTQTPSHQVTQMGQEVILRCVPISNHLYFYWYRQILGQKVEFLVSFYNNEISEKSEIFDDQFSVERPDGSNFTLKIRSTKLEDSAMYFCASGQPGLAGVAGELFFGEGSRLTVL.

The chain carries TRBV28 and TRBJ2-3; D not certain. V was shortened by 2 bases and J by 5 bases, with 2 bases between the two germline ends. Germline V lookup: CDR1 MDHEN, CDR2 SYDVKM. The CDR3 is 11 residues long. CDR3 DNA: TGTGCCAGCAGTTTACAAGATACGCAGTATTTT. Protein: CASSLQDTQYF.

This chain joins TRBV5-4 and TRBJ1-2; D is possibly TRBD1 (6 bases). V was shortened by 4 bases and J by 4 bases, with 17 bases between the two germline ends. The CDR3 runs 15 residues. Per germline, CDR1 SGHNT and CDR2 YYREEE (reference sequence). The CDR3 here is CASSQDRQVPYGYTF. The CDR3 region has the DNA TGTGCCAGCAGCCAAGATAGACAGGTTCCCTATGGCTACACCTTC. The full variable domain, completed using reference TRBV5-4 and TRBJ1-2, is ETGVTQSPTHLIKTRGQQVTLRCSSQSGHNTVSWYQQALGQGPQFIFQYYREEENGRGNFPPRFSGLQFPNYSSELNVNALELDDSALYLCASSQDRQVPYGYTFGSGTRLTVV.

The J gene is TRBJ2-1, the V gene TRBV7-2, with TRBD2 matching 7 bases. This CDR3 contains 15 residues. Unmatched junction bases numbered 4, after V lost 5 bases and J lost 0 bases. The germline V gene encodes CDR1 SGHTA and CDR2 FQGNSA. This CDR3 reads CASSQSSGSYNEQFF. The CDR3 region has the DNA TGTGCCAGCAGCCAATCTAGCGGCTCCTACAATGAGCAGTTCTTC.

The CDR3 sequence: CASSPNAGGSEAFF. For the CDR3, the DNA is TGTGCCAGCTCACCTAATGCAGGGGGCTCTGAAGCTTTCTTT. The rearrangement links TRBV18 to TRBJ1-1; 8 bases align to TRBD1. With V trimmed by 3 bases and J by 6 bases, 6 bases remained unmatched. Looked up from germline, CDR1 is KGHSH and CDR2 is LQKENI. This CDR3 contains 14 residues.

This clone was observed a single time. The chain links TRBV7-2 to TRBJ2-7, with 7 bases that match TRBD2. CDR3 length: 12 amino acids. The germline V gene encodes CDR1 SGHTA and CDR2 FQGNSA. With V trimmed by 5 bases and J by 4 bases, 2 bases remained unmatched. Here the CDR3 reads CASSRSGYEQYF. DNA of the CDR3: TGTGCCAGCAGCCGTAGCGGGTACGAGCAGTACTTC. Based on the CDR3 plus reference TRBV7-2 and TRBJ2-7, the full variable domain is GAGVSQSPSNKVTEKGKDVELRCDPISGHTALYWYRQSLGQGLEFLIYFQGNSAPDKSGLPSDRFSAERTGGSVSTLTIQRTQQEDSAVYLCASSRSGYEQYFGPGTRLTVT.

The chain couples TRBV19 to TRBJ2-7; perhaps TRBD1 as D (7 bases). Per germline, CDR1 LNHDA and CDR2 SQIVND (reference sequence). V was trimmed by 5 bases and J by 1 base, leaving 15 bases between them. The CDR3 sequence is 15 residues long. CDR3 sequence reads: CASSRGRGVSYEQYF. The CDR3 coding sequence is TGTGCCAGTAGTCGAGGCAGGGGGGTTTCCTACGAGCAGTACTTC.

The chain carries TRBV27 and TRBJ2-3; D not resolved. The V gene's germline CDR1 is MNHEY and CDR2 SMNVEV (reference sequence). CDR3 length: 15 amino acids. The V end lost 8 bases, the J end lost 2 bases, and 17 bases lay between the germline ends. The CDR3 reads CASGKNRILTDTQYF. The CDR3 region has the DNA TGTGCCAGCGGAAAAAACAGAATCCTCACAGATACGCAGTATTTT.

V usage is TRBV12-5 and J usage is TRBJ1-2; TRBD1 might be the D (5 bases). The CDR3 spans 16 residues. V was pared by 1 base and J by 5 bases, with 17 bases between. CDR1 LGHNT and CDR2 FRNRAP come from the germline V gene. CDR3 amino acids: CASGLGVTRGAYGYTF. The CDR3 region has the DNA TGTGCTAGTGGTTTGGGCGTGACGCGGGGCGCATATGGCTACACCTTC.

CDR3 nucleotides: TGTGCCAGCCTCCCACGGGGCGGGAGTTCGTACGAGCAGTACTTC. The encoded protein is CASLPRGGSSYEQYF. The V call is TRBV28, the J call TRBJ2-7; TRBD2 matches 7 bases. CDR3 length: 15 residues. V trimming: 8 bases; J trimming: 4 bases; junction bases outside the gene matches: 14. Germline CDR1 reads MDHEN; CDR2 reads SYDVKM.

The chain recombines TRBV10-3 with TRBJ2-5, with 7 bases aligning to TRBD2. V trimming: 10 bases; J trimming: 1 base; junction bases outside the gene matches: 3. CDR3 size: 12 residues. Per germline, CDR1 ENHRY and CDR2 SYGVKD. For the CDR3, the DNA is TGTGCCACCGGGACTATCCAAGAGACCCAGTACTTC. Protein: CATGTIQETQYF.

The genes are TRBV5-4 and TRBJ1-2; TRBD1 might be the D (5 bases). Germline CDR1 is SGHNT and CDR2 is YYREEE (reference sequence). The CDR3 is 13 amino acids. V shed 1 base and J shed 4 bases, with 8 bases lying between them. CDR3 loop: CASSLPRAYGYTF. The CDR3 DNA sequence: TGTGCCAGCAGCTTGCCCAGGGCCTATGGCTACACCTTC.

The CDR3 DNA follows: TGTGCCAGCTACAGATCCCCTGAAGCTTTCTTT. This gives the protein CASYRSPEAFF. This chain links TRBV6-6 with TRBJ1-1; D gene uncertain. From germline, CDR1 is MNHNY and CDR2 SVGAGI (reference sequence). Trimming pared 8 bases from V and 6 bases from J, leaving 10 bases between. The CDR3 consists of 11 residues.

The chain recombines TRBV18 with TRBJ2-5; tentatively, D is TRBD2 (6 bases). The CDR3 sequence is 14 residues long. Trimming stripped 5 bases from V and 5 bases from J, with 15 bases between. Germline CDR1 is KGHSH and CDR2 is LQKENI. CDR3 sequence: CASSKPDGRETQYF. The CDR3 coding sequence is TGTGCCAGCTCAAAACCTGATGGGAGGGAGACCCAGTACTTC.

In nucleotides, the CDR3 is TGTGCCAGTAGTCGTCTCCTTGACAGATCCTACGAGCAGTACTTC. Translation gives CASSRLLDRSYEQYF. This chain links TRBV19 with TRBJ2-7; weak D call: TRBD1 (5 bases). CDR3 length equals 15 residues. Per the germline V gene, CDR1 is LNHDA and CDR2 is SQIVND (reference sequence). Trimming pared 5 bases from V and 1 base from J, leaving 15 bases between.

The chain has TRBV5-1 and TRBJ1-6, with 8 bases identical to TRBD1. CDR3 size: 13 residues. The germline CDR1 and CDR2 sequences are SGHRS and YFSETQ. The trim removed 6 bases at V and 7 bases at J, leaving 3 bases unmatched. CDR3 in amino acids: CASKTGENSPLHF. The DNA of the CDR3 is TGCGCCAGCAAGACAGGGGAAAATTCACCCCTCCACTTT.